Below are 21 T cell receptor beta chains sequenced from a single sample in a study of blood T cell repertoires in COVID-19 (dated by TCRdb to about 2020). The library was obtained by the immunoSEQ multiplex PCR assay. Sourced from immuneACCESS, this table was stored by TCRdb with only in-frame sequences that have V and J called. A share of the clones is absent; for the studies checked, an unresolved V gene accounts for under half, and the remainder has no known explanation. The table for this sample lists roughly 55,000 clones; approximately 90% of them were counted only once. About an eighth of the sample lies in the top ten. The sequencing input was peripheral blood. The receptors were sampled from a human donor with active COVID-19. The donor label of this sample is uncertain.

The V and J genes are TRBV28 and TRBJ2-7; the D is unclear. The CDR3 totals 12 residues. Looked up from germline, CDR1 is MDHEN and CDR2 is SYDVKM. Between the trimmed V and J ends, which lost 7 bases and 2 bases, there was a span of 9 bases. The CDR3 sequence: CASNTVPYEQYF. The CDR3 DNA sequence: TGTGCCAGCAATACGGTTCCCTACGAGCAGTACTTC.

The chain combines TRBV5-4 with TRBJ1-1; TRBD1 is a possible D gene (6 bases). The CDR3 contains 13 residues. Trimming took 6 bases from V and 8 from J, leaving 17 bases between them. CDR1 and CDR2 (germline): SGHNT, YYREEE (reference sequence). The CDR3 here is CASTSTAGTEAFF. The CDR3 nucleotides are TGTGCCAGCACCTCAACGGCCGGGACAGAAGCTTTCTTT.

V is TRBV28 and J is TRBJ1-1, with 8 bases matching TRBD1. The V and J ends lost 1 base and 10 bases, in that order; junction bases with no gene match: 8. The germline V gene encodes CDR1 MDHEN and CDR2 SYDVKM. This CDR3 contains 14 residues. CDR3 in DNA: TGTGCCAGCAGTTTATCCCGACAGGGGATGAGAGCTTTCTTT. Encoded protein: CASSLSRQGMRAFF.

The chain carries TRBV19 and TRBJ1-2; tentative D call: TRBD1 (6 bases). This CDR3 is built from 14 residues. Germline V lookup: CDR1 LNHDA, CDR2 SQIVND (reference sequence). Trimming shortened V by 3 bases and J by 6 bases, and 14 bases separated the two germline ends. For the CDR3, the DNA is TGTGCCAGTAGTATTCCTCGACAGGCCCATGGCTACACCTTC. This sequence encodes CASSIPRQAHGYTF.

V gene TRBV2 combines with J gene TRBJ1-2; possible D gene TRBD1, 5 bases. There are 15 residues in the CDR3. Trimming left V 6 bases short and J 4 bases short, with 18 bases between. Germline CDR1 SNHLY, CDR2 FYNNEI. As DNA, the CDR3 is TGTGCCAGCAGCCCCTTGAGGGGAGGATCCTATGGCTACACCTTC. Its protein product is CASSPLRGGSYGYTF.

The chain uses TRBV6-2 or TRBV6-3 and TRBJ2-7, with D possibly TRBD2 on 6 matching bases. The germline V gene has CDR1 MNHEY and CDR2 SVGEGT. The length of the CDR3 is 18 residues. V was trimmed by 0 bases and J by 1 base, leaving 19 bases between them. The CDR3 DNA is TGTGCCAGCAGTTACTCACTCGGATCCGGGACTGGGTCCTACGAGCAGTACGTC. Translating gives CASSYSLGSGTGSYEQYV.

The gene calls are TRBV5-7 and TRBJ2-2; 8 bases agree with TRBD1. TRBV5-7 is recorded as an ORF, its role being uncertain. The V and J ends lost 5 bases and 1 base, in that order; junction bases with no gene match: 4. CDR3 length: 15 amino acids. The CDR3 loop is CASRTGGLNTGELFF. In DNA, the CDR3 is TGTGCCAGCAGAACAGGGGGACTGAACACCGGGGAGCTGTTTTTT.

The rearrangement joins TRBV3-1 (or the pseudogene TRBV3-2) to TRBJ1-1; the D is unclear. CDR3 length equals 16 residues. Germline CDR1 LGHDT, CDR2 YNNKEL (reference sequence). V was shortened by 0 bases and J by 0 bases, with 11 bases between the two germline ends. The DNA for the CDR3 is TGTGCCAGCAGCCAAGAAAGGAGGAGGATGAACACTGAAGCTTTCTTT. It codes for CASSQERRRMNTEAFF.

This rearrangement joins TRBV5-8 to TRBJ2-2; 10 bases agree with TRBD1. The CDR3 spans 16 residues. Germline trimming cut 4 bases from V and 7 bases from J; bases unmatched to any gene: 10. Germline CDR1 SGHTS, CDR2 YDEGEE. CDR3 amino acids: CASSDYPGTGVGELFF. The DNA for the CDR3 is TGTGCCAGCAGCGACTACCCCGGGACAGGGGTCGGGGAGCTGTTTTTT.

The chain has TRBV3-1 (or the pseudogene TRBV3-2) and TRBJ1-1, with D possibly being TRBD1 (5 bases). Germline loops: CDR1 LGHDT, CDR2 YNNKEL (reference sequence). The CDR3 covers 17 residues. With 0 bases removed from V and 5 bases from J, the gap between germline ends came to 19 bases. This chain's CDR3 is CASSQDRVSWGGTEAFF. CDR3 nucleotides: TGTGCCAGCAGCCAAGATAGGGTCTCTTGGGGCGGTACTGAAGCTTTCTTT.

This rearrangement joins TRBV11-1 to TRBJ2-7; 8 nucleotides line up with TRBD1. From germline, CDR1 is SGHAT and CDR2 FQDESV (reference sequence). The CDR3 is made up of 13 amino acids. Trimming removed 8 bases from V and 7 bases from J; junction bases left unmatched: 10. The DNA of the CDR3 is TGTGCCAGCCGGGGGCAGGGGGCTAGTGAGCAGTACTTC. Translated, it gives CASRGQGASEQYF.

The V and J genes are TRBV5-1 and TRBJ2-3; 7 bases are shared with TRBD1. V lost 4 bases, J lost 3 bases, and 8 bases stayed unmatched. The length of the CDR3 is 15 residues. Germline V CDR1 and CDR2: SGHRS, YFSETQ. CDR3: CASSTSTGWTDTQYF. CDR3 DNA: TGCGCCAGCAGCACCTCGACAGGGTGGACAGATACGCAGTATTTT.

The V call is TRBV7-2, the J call TRBJ2-3; D might be TRBD2 (6 bases). CDR3 length: 15 amino acids. V shed 3 bases and J shed 1 base, with 11 bases lying between them. From germline, CDR1 is SGHTA and CDR2 FQGNSA. The CDR3 sequence is CASSFDSGGTDTQYF. The CDR3 bases are TGTGCCAGCAGCTTCGACTCGGGGGGCACAGATACGCAGTATTTT.

In DNA form, the CDR3 reads TGTGCCAGCAGTGAATTTCCAACTGAAGCTTTCTTT. It is translated as CASSEFPTEAFF. The genes are TRBV6-1 and TRBJ1-1; D is unresolved. V lost 2 bases and J 5 bases, leaving 6 bases between the germline ends. Germline V gene data show CDR1 as MNHNS and CDR2 as SASEGT. CDR3 size: 12 residues.

Points on this clone: Other DNA sequences in the same sample also yield this CDR3. The J gene is TRBJ2-3, the V gene TRBV6-5; a possible D gene is TRBD2 (6 bases). V lost 5 bases and J 3 bases, leaving 6 bases between the germline ends. Germline V gene lookup returns CDR1 MNHEY and CDR2 SVGAGI. CDR3 length: 12 amino acids. CDR3 loop: CASSRGTDTQYF. The CDR3, as DNA: TGTGCCAGCAGTCGGGGGACAGATACGCAGTATTTT.

This clone was picked up one time. This rearrangement joins TRBV5-1 to TRBJ2-7, with 9 bases that match TRBD1. The V gene's germline CDR1 is SGHRS and CDR2 YFSETQ. The CDR3 has 16 amino acids. V trimming: 2 bases; J trimming: 3 bases; junction bases outside the gene matches: 9. The CDR3 reads CASSFRSGQGYYEQYF. The CDR3 DNA follows: TGCGCCAGCAGCTTCCGCTCGGGACAGGGATACTACGAGCAGTACTTC.

The chain uses TRBV29-1 and TRBJ2-7, with D maybe TRBD2 (6 bases). The CDR3 is 13 amino acids. In germline, CDR1 is SQVTM, CDR2 ANQGSEA. V was cut by 2 bases and J by 3 bases, with 11 bases left in between. CDR3: CSVETGSIYEQYF. For the CDR3, the DNA is TGCAGCGTTGAAACCGGGAGTATCTACGAGCAGTACTTC.

This clone was observed once. V gene TRBV27 combines with J gene TRBJ2-6; 7 bases agree with TRBD1. The CDR3 is 18 amino acids. CDR1 is MNHEY, CDR2 SMNVEV, per germline (reference sequence). Trimming took 8 bases from V and 0 from J; bases not matched to a gene: 13. CDR3 coding DNA: TGTGCCAGCGGGTTAGCAGGGGGACCTTTCTCTGGGGCCAACGTCCTGACTTTC. Translated: CASGLAGGPFSGANVLTF.

This clone has just a few counts. The V call is TRBV7-3, the J call TRBJ2-2, with a possible D match to TRBD1 (6 bases). Trimming shortened V by 5 bases and J by 5 bases, and 12 bases separated the two germline ends. Germline lookup yields CDR1 SGHTA and CDR2 FQGTGA. This CDR3 contains 14 residues. The CDR3 loop reads CASSPKTGTGELFF. The CDR3 DNA is TGTGCCAGCAGCCCCAAGACAGGAACCGGGGAGCTGTTTTTT. Variable domain in full (rest from reference TRBV7-3 and TRBJ2-2): GAGVSQTPSNKVTEKGKYVELRCDPISGHTALYWYRQSLGQGPEFLIYFQGTGAADDSGLPNDRFFAVRPEGSVSTLKIQRTERGDSAVYLCASSPKTGTGELFFGEGSRLTVL.

This clone appeared a single time. The rearrangement uses TRBV30 and TRBJ1-1, with D possibly TRBD1 on 5 matching bases. CDR1 GTSNPN and CDR2 SVGIG come from the germline V gene (reference sequence). The CDR3 sequence is 13 residues long. V was shortened by 3 bases and J by 5 bases, with 13 bases between the two germline ends. This CDR3 is CAWRAGSETEAFF. The CDR3 nucleotides are TGTGCCTGGAGGGCAGGGTCGGAAACTGAAGCTTTCTTT.

The chain is built from TRBV24-1 and TRBJ2-1, with 10 bases lining up with TRBD2. Per germline, CDR1 KGHDR and CDR2 SFDVKD. V trimming: 3 bases; J trimming: 6 bases; junction bases outside the gene matches: 4. The CDR3 sequence is 15 residues long. CDR3 residues: CATSDGTSATNEQFF. The CDR3 DNA reads as TGTGCCACCAGTGATGGGACTAGCGCAACCAATGAGCAGTTCTTC.